This note documents a single TCR beta chain sequence. Its antigen is unknown. This specimen belongs to a study of identical twins. Study observations and caveats: Abundant cord blood beta clonotypes carried fewer insertions; memory repertoires showed none. Rather than following the same donors, the conclusions depended on cross-sectional statistical analysis. It was out-of-frame TCR alpha sharing in monozygotic twins that models underestimated.

The CDR3 has 14 amino acids. The V end was cut by 5 bases, the J end by 3 bases, with 10 bases between. The germline V gene has CDR1 SGHNT and CDR2 YENEEA. TCRdb used MiXCR to reprocess the 5' RACE reads, holding one entry per CDR3 protein. The top ten hold around 8.6% of the sample, which has around 340,000 distinct CDR3 sequences, 7% to 9.5% seen once. This TCR came from a woman aged 45-59 years in good health. The rearrangement links TRBV11-3 to TRBJ2-2; no clear D gene. Material: naive T cells sorted from blood. CDR3 nucleotide sequence: TGTGCCAGCAGCCCCCGCATCGACACCGGGGAGCTGTTTTTT. It specifies CASSPRIDTGELFF.